This is a list of T cell receptor beta chains from one sample in a study of T cells after yellow fever vaccination. TCRdb analysed the 5' RACE reads with MiXCR anew, one entry per CDR3 protein. This sample carries about 75,000 distinct CDR3 sequences, around 7.9% of them seen once, and the ten largest clones take approximately 28%. The specimen comprised CD8+ T cells sorted from PBMCs, sampled 10 days after the first yellow fever vaccination. These receptors all stem from a young man who received the YFV17D yellow fever vaccine. Both conserved end residues are part of each CDR3. D genes are given only for firm matches. Clone size appears in some rows only: once, few, many, or a class for an expanded clone.

TRBD1,TRBV20-1,TRBJ2-1,many,CSARDPTGWADEQFF,TGCAGTGCTAGAGATCCGACAGGGTGGGCCGATGAGCAGTTCTTC
TRBD2,TRBV12-3/TRBV12-4,TRBJ2-3,few,CASGSGGLAGVLDTQYF,TGTGCCAGCGGCTCCGGCGGACTAGCGGGGGTCTTAGATACGCAGTATTTT
TRBD2,TRBV6-1,TRBJ2-5,NA,CASSPNPSGGQETQYF,TGTGCCAGCAGCCCCAACCCTAGCGGGGGGCAAGAGACCCAGTACTTC
NA,TRBV5-6,TRBJ2-1,many,CASTTGGPKNEQFF,TGTGCCAGTACTACGGGCGGGCCTAAGAATGAGCAGTTCTTC
NA,TRBV9,TRBJ2-2,many,CASSPNTGELFF,TGTGCCAGCAGCCCTAACACCGGGGAGCTGTTTTTT
NA,TRBV29-1,TRBJ1-2,many,CSAAPGRGDYGYTF,TGCAGCGCCGCCCCGGGACGCGGAGACTATGGCTACACCTTC
NA,TRBV27,TRBJ2-1,many,CASSQTSNEQFF,TGTGCCAGCAGCCAAACTAGCAATGAGCAGTTCTTC
NA,TRBV9,TRBJ1-3,NA,CASSVGGNSGNTIYF,TGTGCCAGCAGCGTTGGGGGAAACTCTGGAAACACCATATATTTT
NA,TRBV29-1,TRBJ1-2,many,CSVEPRDAHSYTF,TGCAGCGTTGAACCTCGAGATGCCCACAGCTACACCTTC
TRBD1,TRBV9,TRBJ1-1,many,CASSATGATEAFF,TGTGCCAGCAGTGCCACAGGGGCCACTGAAGCTTTCTTT
TRBD2,TRBV25-1,TRBJ2-1,NA,CASSDGTNYNEQFF,TGTGCCAGCAGTGACGGGACTAACTACAATGAGCAGTTCTTC